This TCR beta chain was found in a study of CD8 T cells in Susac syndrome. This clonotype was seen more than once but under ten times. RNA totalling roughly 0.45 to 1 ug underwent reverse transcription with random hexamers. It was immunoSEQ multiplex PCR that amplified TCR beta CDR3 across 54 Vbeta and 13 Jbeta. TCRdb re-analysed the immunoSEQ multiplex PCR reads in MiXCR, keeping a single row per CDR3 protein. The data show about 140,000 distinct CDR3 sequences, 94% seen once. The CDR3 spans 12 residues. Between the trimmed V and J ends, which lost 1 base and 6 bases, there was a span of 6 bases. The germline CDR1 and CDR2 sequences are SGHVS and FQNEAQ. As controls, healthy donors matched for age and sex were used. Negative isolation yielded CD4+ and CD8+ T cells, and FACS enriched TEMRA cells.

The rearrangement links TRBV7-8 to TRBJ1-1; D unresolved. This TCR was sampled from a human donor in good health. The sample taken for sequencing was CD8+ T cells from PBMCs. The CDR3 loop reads CASSLGRPEAFF. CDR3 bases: TGTGCCAGCAGCTTAGGGAGGCCTGAAGCTTTCTTT.